These 30 T cell receptor beta chains share one sample of origin, sequenced in a study of a mutant IDH1 vaccine in newly diagnosed glioma. TCRdb's copy holds only in-frame clones and misses some; the assay was immunoSEQ multiplex PCR. The table has approximately 61,000 clones, around 84% seen once. These receptors have no known antigen. Time point indicated: week 5, during vaccination. Alongside topical imiquimod, each dose of vaccine comprised 300 ug of mutant IDH1 20-mer peptide. This material consisted of PBMCs, taken from a glioma patient whose treatment included an IDH1 peptide vaccine. All receptors come from a woman aged 50 to 60 with glioma.

V is TRBV6-6 and J is TRBJ2-3; D unclear. V gave up 7 bases and J gave up 6 bases, with 8 bases separating them. This CDR3 has 11 residues. Germline V gene lookup returns CDR1 MNHNY and CDR2 SVGAGI (reference sequence). CDR3 residues: CASTSVDTQYF. The CDR3 DNA reads TGTGCCAGCACCTCCGTGGATACGCAGTATTTT.

The chain carries TRBV27 and TRBJ2-4; TRBD2 matches 8 bases. Germline V CDR1 and CDR2: MNHEY, SMNVEV (reference sequence). J lost 2 bases, V lost 4 bases, and 7 bases had no gene match. The CDR3 runs to 16 residues. CDR3 region: CASSSGGAGTKNIQYF. Here the CDR3 DNA reads TGTGCCAGCAGTTCGGGGGGGGCGGGGACCAAAAACATTCAGTACTTC.

On this clone itself: The final CDR3 position lacks the conserved phenylalanine or tryptophan, pointing to a likely read error. This chain joins TRBV29-1 and TRBJ2-7, with a possible D match to TRBD1 (6 bases). The CDR3 totals 10 residues. CDR1 SQVTM and CDR2 ANQGSEA come from the germline V gene. Trimming pared 6 bases from V and 3 bases from J, leaving 6 bases between. The CDR3 nucleotides are TGCAGCGTCAGGGGCTACGAGCAGTACCTC. Translated: CSVRGYEQYL.

This rearrangement joins TRBV19 to TRBJ1-6; the match to TRBD1 covers 7 bases. This CDR3 has 15 residues. Germline loops: CDR1 LNHDA, CDR2 SQIVND (reference sequence). V shed 5 bases, J shed 8 bases, and the junction held 9 bases outside the gene matches. The CDR3 loop is CASSFTLTGDSPLHF. The CDR3 bases are TGTGCCAGTAGTTTCACCCTAACAGGGGATTCACCCCTCCACTTT.

V and J are TRBV9 and TRBJ2-3; D gene unclear. CDR1 and CDR2 from the germline V gene are SGDLS and YYNGEE. The V gene lost 0 bases and the J gene lost 4 bases, with 3 bases spanning the gap. The CDR3 length is 12 residues. Here the CDR3 DNA reads TGTGCCAGCAGCGTAGGAGCAGATACGCAGTATTTT. Translating gives CASSVGADTQYF.

This clone appeared a few times. The chain uses TRBV6-1 and TRBJ2-7; tentatively, D is TRBD2 (6 bases). Germline V gene lookup returns CDR1 MNHNS and CDR2 SASEGT. CDR3 length: 15 residues. V lost 4 bases, J lost 4 bases, and 17 bases lay in between. The CDR3 reads CASSGKTGTAYEQYF. CDR3 coding DNA: TGTGCCAGCAGTGGAAAAACCGGGACTGCATACGAGCAGTACTTC.

The chain uses TRBV6-6 and TRBJ2-7; the match to TRBD1 covers 8 bases. Germline CDR1 is MNHNY and CDR2 is SVGAGI (reference sequence). J lost 3 bases, V lost 5 bases, and 9 bases had no gene match. The length of the CDR3 is 15 residues. CDR3 DNA: TGTGCCAGCAGTACGCGGGGACAGGAAGTCTACGAGCAGTACTTC. It specifies CASSTRGQEVYEQYF.

This clone was seen a single time. This chain uses TRBV4-2 with TRBJ1-1, with D unclear. This CDR3 is built from 13 residues. V dropped 4 bases and J dropped 4 bases, with 10 bases sitting between them. Germline V CDR1 and CDR2: LGHNA, YNFKEQ. The CDR3 reads CASSPQASTEAFF. The DNA for the CDR3 is TGTGCCAGCAGCCCTCAAGCGAGCACTGAAGCTTTCTTT.

V gene TRBV6-6 combines with J gene TRBJ2-6; 10 bases match TRBD1. CDR1 is MNHNY and CDR2 is SVGAGI in the germline V gene (reference sequence). J lost 3 bases, V lost 8 bases, and 4 bases had no gene match. CDR3 length: 15 residues. This CDR3 is CASRQGAGGANVLTF. The DNA of the CDR3 is TGTGCCAGCCGACAGGGGGCTGGTGGGGCCAACGTCCTGACTTTC.

This chain uses TRBV10-1 with TRBJ2-2; 9 nucleotides line up with TRBD2. J lost 6 bases, V lost 2 bases, and 4 bases had no gene match. Germline V gives CDR1 WNHNN, CDR2 SYGVQD (reference sequence). There are 15 residues in the CDR3. This chain's CDR3 is CASSETRGGPGELFF. The CDR3 nucleotides read TGCGCCAGCAGTGAGACGCGGGGGGGCCCCGGGGAGCTGTTTTTT.

This rearrangement joins TRBV18 to TRBJ2-6; 8 bases map to TRBD1. V shed 3 bases, J shed 0 bases, and the junction held 4 bases outside the gene matches. CDR1 KGHSH and CDR2 LQKENI come from the germline V gene. CDR3 size: 17 residues. Here the CDR3 reads CASSPGQGTSGANVLTF. In nucleotides, the CDR3 is TGTGCCAGCTCACCTGGACAGGGAACCTCTGGGGCCAACGTCCTGACTTTC.

This clone was detected a few times. This chain joins TRBV9 and TRBJ1-2; TRBD1 matches 8 bases. The germline gives CDR1 SGDLS, CDR2 YYNGEE. The length of the CDR3 is 14 residues. V was clipped by 4 bases and J by 2 bases; unmatched bases: 4. The CDR3 coding sequence is TGTGCCAGCAGCCCAAGGACAGGGAACTATGGCTACACCTTC. This translates into CASSPRTGNYGYTF.

V gene TRBV27 combines with J gene TRBJ2-3; 7 bases fit TRBD2. CDR1 is MNHEY, CDR2 SMNVEV, per germline (reference sequence). V lost 2 bases, J lost 5 bases, and 16 bases stayed unmatched. The CDR3 extends over 18 amino acids. CDR3 sequence (DNA): TGTGCCAGCAGTTTAGTCGGGGGAGTTATAGGGGAGGGAGATACGCAGTATTTT. It specifies CASSLVGGVIGEGDTQYF.

This sequence joins TRBV7-9 and TRBJ1-1; TRBD1 aligns across 8 bases. CDR1 SEHNR and CDR2 FQNEAQ come from the germline V gene (reference sequence). The junction had 15 bases not matched to a gene; V was cut back by 5 bases and J by 7 bases. This CDR3 has 16 amino acids. CDR3 region: CASSEALDRASYEAFF. CDR3 DNA: TGTGCCAGCAGCGAAGCTCTGGACAGGGCCTCTTATGAAGCTTTCTTT.

The chain couples TRBV27 to TRBJ2-1; D is possibly TRBD1 (6 bases). Germline V gene data show CDR1 as MNHEY and CDR2 as SMNVEV (reference sequence). Trimming removed 6 bases at V and 4 bases at J, with 10 bases between. The CDR3 is made up of 13 amino acids. CDR3 bases: TGTGCCAGCAGCACTGGACAGTACAATGAGCAGTTCTTC. Its protein is CASSTGQYNEQFF.

The chain employs TRBV9 and TRBJ1-6, with D unclear. The CDR3 contains 15 residues. V was shortened by 0 bases and J by 8 bases, with 12 bases between the two germline ends. Germline CDR1 and CDR2: SGDLS and YYNGEE. CDR3 nucleotide sequence: TGTGCCAGCAGCGTAGCTTCGTCGAGGGATTCACCCCTCCACTTT. Translated: CASSVASSRDSPLHF. Drawing the rest from reference TRBV9 and TRBJ1-6, the complete variable domain is DSGVTQTPKHLITATGQRVTLRCSPRSGDLSVYWYQQSLDQGLQFLIQYYNGEERAKGNILERFSAQQFPDLHSELNLSSLELGDSALYFCASSVASSRDSPLHFGNGTRLTVT.

In this sample, this clone turned up many times. CDR3 nucleotide sequence: TGTGCCAGCAGTTTATCCGTTACGGTGGGGCGCCGGACTGAAGCTTTCTTT. Its translation: CASSLSVTVGRRTEAFF. The rearrangement links TRBV27 to TRBJ1-1, with D possibly being TRBD1 (5 bases). The CDR3 totals 17 residues. The germline V gene has CDR1 MNHEY and CDR2 SMNVEV (reference sequence). Trimming shortened V by 0 bases and J by 5 bases, and 19 bases separated the two germline ends.

This clone was recorded only once. The chain uses TRBV4-3 and TRBJ2-3; 7 nucleotides align to TRBD2. The V and J ends lost 2 bases and 2 bases, in that order; junction bases with no gene match: 13. The CDR3 is made up of 18 amino acids. The germline gives CDR1 LGHNA, CDR2 YSLEER. The CDR3 nucleotides are TGCGCCAGCAGCCAACCGCCCCGTCTAGCGGAGTCCACAGATACGCAGTATTTT. Its translation is CASSQPPRLAESTDTQYF.

V usage is TRBV5-4 and J usage is TRBJ1-2; D may be TRBD1 (5 bases). The V end lost 0 bases, the J end lost 3 bases, and 12 bases lay between the germline ends. The CDR3 consists of 15 residues. The V gene's germline CDR1 is SGHNT and CDR2 YYREEE (reference sequence). The CDR3 reads CASSLVRGDDYGYTF. CDR3 nucleotides: TGTGCCAGCAGCTTGGTCCGGGGCGACGACTATGGCTACACCTTC.

The chain employs TRBV7-9 and TRBJ2-1; no definite D call. The CDR3 has 13 residues. Trimming removed 5 bases from V and 9 bases from J, with 14 bases in between. Germline values: CDR1 SEHNR, CDR2 FQNEAQ (reference sequence). CDR3 nucleotide sequence: TGTGCCAGCAGCCCACCCCGCGGCCCTGAGCAGTTCTTC. It codes for CASSPPRGPEQFF.

The CDR3 protein is CSVQGPKRGAFF. In DNA, the CDR3 is TGCAGCGTCCAGGGACCGAAACGCGGAGCTTTCTTT. This chain connects TRBV29-1 to TRBJ1-1, with D perhaps TRBD1 (5 bases). This CDR3 contains 12 residues. V lost 6 bases and J lost 10, with 18 bases in between. In germline, CDR1 is SQVTM, CDR2 ANQGSEA.

This sequence joins TRBV7-2 and TRBJ1-1; a possible D gene is TRBD1 (5 bases). V was pared by 0 bases and J by 0 bases, with 8 bases between. From germline, CDR1 is SGHTA and CDR2 FQGNSA. The length of the CDR3 is 15 residues. The chain's CDR3 is CASSLAGVMNTEAFF. CDR3 DNA sequence: TGTGCCAGCAGCTTAGCGGGGGTAATGAACACTGAAGCTTTCTTT. The whole variable domain, filled in from reference TRBV7-2 and TRBJ1-1, reads GAGVSQSPSNKVTEKGKDVELRCDPISGHTALYWYRQSLGQGLEFLIYFQGNSAPDKSGLPSDRFSAERTGGSVSTLTIQRTQQEDSAVYLCASSLAGVMNTEAFFGQGTRLTVV.

The chain links TRBV7-3 to TRBJ2-7, with D possibly being TRBD1 (6 bases). Trimming removed 5 bases from V and 5 bases from J, with 10 bases in between. Germline V gene lookup returns CDR1 SGHTA and CDR2 FQGTGA. This CDR3 is built from 12 residues. CDR3 protein: CASSLGHNEQYF. In DNA, the CDR3 is TGTGCCAGCAGCCTGGGACACAACGAGCAGTACTTC.

This chain joins TRBV27 and TRBJ1-6; 8 nucleotides match TRBD1. This CDR3 is 17 amino acids long. Germline assignment: CDR1 MNHEY and CDR2 SMNVEV (reference sequence). V lost 5 bases and J lost 1; bases outside the gene matches: 7. CDR3 sequence (DNA): TGTGCCAGCAGTGCGGCAGGGGGCTTGTCCTATAATTCACCCCTCCACTTT. Encoded protein: CASSAAGGLSYNSPLHF.

The chain links TRBV6-1 to TRBJ1-5, with a tentative D call TRBD1 (5 bases). Germline CDR1 is MNHNS and CDR2 is SASEGT. The CDR3 spans 16 residues. Trimming took 1 base from V and 5 from J, leaving 15 bases between them. CDR3 sequence reads: CASSEDNRQFYQPQHF. The DNA for the CDR3 is TGTGCCAGCAGTGAAGATAACCGACAGTTTTATCAGCCCCAGCATTTT.

V gene TRBV11-1 combines with J gene TRBJ2-5, with 7 bases lining up with TRBD1. V trimming: 7 bases; J trimming: 4 bases; junction bases outside the gene matches: 3. The CDR3 loop spans 12 amino acids. The V gene's germline CDR1 is SGHAT and CDR2 FQDESV (reference sequence). The CDR3 region is CASKGGGETQYF. As DNA, the CDR3 is TGTGCCAGCAAAGGGGGCGGAGAGACCCAGTACTTC.

V is TRBV5-6 and J is TRBJ1-2; 7 bases agree with TRBD1. From germline, CDR1 is SGHDT and CDR2 YYEEEE. With V trimmed by 3 bases and J by 4 bases, 9 bases remained unmatched. The CDR3 runs to 15 residues. CDR3 amino acids: CASSWGTATSYGYTF. For the CDR3, the DNA is TGTGCCAGCAGCTGGGGGACAGCCACGTCCTATGGCTACACCTTC. Full variable domain (rest looked up from reference TRBV5-6 and TRBJ1-2): DAGVTQSPTHLIKTRGQQVTLRCSPKSGHDTVSWYQQALGQGPQFIFQYYEEEERQRGNFPDRFSGHQFPNYSSELNVNALLLGDSALYLCASSWGTATSYGYTFGSGTRLTVV.

V gene TRBV5-1 combines with J gene TRBJ1-4; D gene unclear. Trimming stripped 4 bases from V and 0 bases from J, with 19 bases between. In germline, CDR1 is SGHRS, CDR2 YFSETQ. The CDR3 spans 18 residues. The CDR3 reads CASSLHSTALTTNEKLFF. For the CDR3, the DNA is TGCGCCAGCAGCCTCCACTCGACTGCCCTGACAACTAATGAAAAACTGTTTTTT.

This sequence joins TRBV7-2 and TRBJ1-3; 8 bases line up with TRBD1. V shed 5 bases, J shed 2 bases, and the junction held 2 bases outside the gene matches. The CDR3 totals 14 residues. Germline V CDR1 and CDR2: SGHTA, FQGNSA. The CDR3 loop is CASSDRGTGNTIYF. The CDR3 DNA reads as TGTGCCAGCAGCGACAGGGGAACTGGAAACACCATATATTTT.

This clone turned up a few times. The rearrangement uses TRBV5-6 and TRBJ1-1; D unresolved. The V end lost 4 bases, the J end lost 0 bases, and 7 bases lay between the germline ends. CDR1 SGHDT and CDR2 YYEEEE come from the germline V gene. The CDR3 length is 13 residues. CDR3 bases: TGTGCCAGCAGCCGCCCAGTGAACACTGAAGCTTTCTTT. Amino acids: CASSRPVNTEAFF.